This T cell receptor (beta chain) was sequenced in a study of long-term antiretroviral therapy in people with HIV. Study-wide context: The oldest samples precede the 2015 immediate-ART recommendation by about a decade.

Of note for this clone: Its antigen is unidentified.

No fewer than two post-ART and no fewer than one pre-ART PBMC samples existed for each donor. The assay used was immunoSEQ (version v3.0), run at survey level. TCRdb keeps only in-frame clones here, not all; method: immunoSEQ multiplex PCR. The sample lists roughly 21,000 clones, about 80% occurring once. Germline V gene data show CDR1 as SGHDN and CDR2 as FVKESK. Trimming shortened V by 2 bases and J by 1 base, and 8 bases separated the two germline ends. CDR3 length: 14 amino acids. General study findings and limits: Diversity measured after ART increased yet remained under transplant donor controls.

The rearrangement uses TRBV14 and TRBJ2-5; D gene ambiguous. Here the sequenced sample was unsorted PBMCs, taken 4.1 years after starting antiretroviral therapy. The sequence derives from a woman in her 40s with HIV. The DNA of the CDR3 is TGTGCCAGCAGCCAACCCATCGGCCAAGAGACCCAGTACTTC. The encoded protein is CASSQPIGQETQYF.